This entry lists 27 T cell receptor beta chains sequenced from one sample in a study of beta chain features in type 1 diabetes. The study's findings and limits: In all four CD4+ subsets, TCRB CDR3 length was significantly, moderately reduced in type 1 diabetes.

For these receptors, no antigen is known. Reverse transcribing all isolated RNA meant expressed TCRB transcripts were sequenced. Assay: immunoSEQ multiplex PCR; the TCRdb copy retains only in-frame clones and omits some. This sample carries around 600,000 clones, around 12% of them seen once, and the ten largest clones take approximately 0.11%. The sample taken for sequencing was naive CD4+ T cells from blood. Every receptor here comes from a young man with type 1 diabetes.

This clone has only a few counts. The chain links TRBV21-1 to TRBJ2-3; the table gives TRBD1 as D, unverified against the DNA. TRBV21-1 is recorded as a pseudogene. CDR3 length: 17 amino acids. CDR3 nucleotides: TGTGCCAGCAGCAAAGATGAGGAGACAGGGGCCACAGATACGCAGTATTTT. It encodes CASSKDEETGATDTQYF.

This clone has only a few counts. J is TRBJ2-7 and V is TRBV7-9, with D uncertain. Germline V gives CDR1 SEHNR, CDR2 FQNEAQ (reference sequence). CDR3 length equals 11 residues. Trimming left V 4 bases short and J 2 bases short, with 3 bases between. The DNA of the CDR3 is TGTGCCAGCAGCTGGGCCTACGAGCAGTACTTC. Amino acid sequence: CASSWAYEQYF.

This clone was seen a few times. The CDR3, as DNA: TGTGCCAGCAGTGAGGCGTTAAGCGGGGCAGAGACCCAGTACTTC. Its translation: CASSEALSGAETQYF. This chain links TRBV6-6 with TRBJ2-5, with 7 bases lining up with TRBD2. This CDR3 is 15 amino acids long. Germline loops: CDR1 MNHNY, CDR2 SVGAGI (reference sequence). V was clipped by 5 bases and J by 4 bases; unmatched bases: 10.

The J gene is TRBJ1-2, the V gene TRBV2; TRBD1 aligns across 10 bases. This CDR3 region has 14 residues. From germline, CDR1 is SNHLY and CDR2 FYNNEI. The V segment lost 2 bases and the J segment 6 bases; nucleotides outside the gene matches: 3. As DNA, the CDR3 is TGTGCCAGCAGTGAACGGACAGGGGGAAATGGCTACACCTTC. Translating gives CASSERTGGNGYTF.

The V call is TRBV14, the J call TRBJ2-6; no clear D. This CDR3 has 16 amino acids. V was clipped by 1 base and J by 0 bases, with 7 bases between them. Germline V gene lookup returns CDR1 SGHDN and CDR2 FVKESK. The CDR3 spells CASSQVLSSGANVLTF. CDR3 bases: TGTGCCAGCAGCCAAGTGCTTAGCTCTGGGGCCAACGTCCTGACTTTC.

The chain joins TRBV18 to TRBJ2-7, with 7 bases identical to TRBD2. Germline values: CDR1 KGHSH, CDR2 LQKENI. Germline trimming cut 3 bases from V and 5 bases from J; bases unmatched to any gene: 10. The CDR3 runs 15 residues. CDR3 sequence (DNA): TGTGCCAGCTCACCCCTGGGAGGGAATGGTGACGAGCAGTACTTC. This sequence encodes CASSPLGGNGDEQYF.

In its sample, this clone was seen a few times. Additional DNA sequences in this sample encode the identical CDR3. This rearrangement joins TRBV25-1 to TRBJ1-1; D remains unclear. Germline values: CDR1 MGHDK, CDR2 SYGVNS. V was shortened by 6 bases and J by 1 base, with 9 bases between the two germline ends. The CDR3 covers 13 residues. The CDR3 bases are TGTGCCAGCAGCCCGAGGGAGAACACTGAAGCTTTCTTT. This sequence encodes CASSPRENTEAFF.

This chain links TRBV11-1 with TRBJ2-5; D uncertain. The germline V gene has CDR1 SGHAT and CDR2 FQDESV (reference sequence). This CDR3 contains 14 residues. Trimming cost V 5 bases and J 2 bases, with 12 bases left between them. The CDR3 coding sequence is TGTGCCAGCAGCGCCCAGGCATCTCAAGAGACCCAGTACTTC. Its translation is CASSAQASQETQYF.

This chain joins TRBV10-3 and TRBJ2-7; 7 bases align to TRBD1. The CDR3 contains 17 residues. CDR1 ENHRY and CDR2 SYGVKD come from the germline V gene. Trimming removed 2 bases from V and 3 bases from J; junction bases left unmatched: 13. The CDR3 protein is CAISEPPPPDRNYEQYF. CDR3 coding DNA: TGTGCCATCAGTGAGCCCCCGCCCCCGGACAGGAACTACGAGCAGTACTTC.

This clone was seen more than once but under ten times. The rearrangement joins TRBV9 to TRBJ2-2; maybe TRBD1 (6 bases). The CDR3 is 14 amino acids. Germline V lookup: CDR1 SGDLS, CDR2 YYNGEE. The germline V and J ends were trimmed by 6 bases and 5 bases, with 14 bases remaining between them. Here the CDR3 DNA reads TGTGCCAGCACGAGCCAGGGGTGGACCGGGGAGCTGTTTTTT. Its translation: CASTSQGWTGELFF.

A few counts support this clone. V usage is TRBV18 and J usage is TRBJ1-5; D ambiguous. V lost 6 bases and J 0 bases, leaving 9 bases between the germline ends. There are 14 residues in the CDR3. The germline V gene encodes CDR1 KGHSH and CDR2 LQKENI. The CDR3 DNA follows: TGTGCCAGCTCTGAAGCAGATAGCAATCAGCCCCAGCATTTT. It specifies CASSEADSNQPQHF.

V gene TRBV7-6 combines with J gene TRBJ2-3; TRBD2 matches 7 bases. Germline trimming cut 5 bases from V and 1 base from J; bases unmatched to any gene: 9. Per the germline V gene, CDR1 is SGHVS and CDR2 is FNYEAQ. This CDR3 has 16 amino acids. The CDR3 here is CASSTRGAGRTDTQYF. DNA for the CDR3: TGTGCCAGCAGCACCCGTGGAGCGGGGCGCACAGATACGCAGTATTTT. Drawing the rest from reference TRBV7-6 and TRBJ2-3, the complete variable domain is GAGVSQSPRYKVTKRGQDVALRCDPISGHVSLYWYRQALGQGPEFLTYFNYEAQQDKSGLPNDRFSAERPEGSISTLTIQRTEQRDSAMYRCASSTRGAGRTDTQYFGPGTRLTVL.

The rearrangement joins TRBV2 to TRBJ1-4, with 10 nucleotides matching TRBD1. The ends lost 5 bases at V and 8 bases at J; junction bases unmatched: 11. Germline V CDR1 and CDR2: SNHLY, FYNNEI. This CDR3 has 16 amino acids. CDR3 protein: CASSYMSTGGSEKLFF. In nucleotides, the CDR3 is TGTGCCAGCAGTTACATGTCGACAGGGGGCTCGGAAAAACTGTTTTTT.

The chain links TRBV9 to TRBJ1-2; 7 bases align to TRBD1. The CDR3 covers 13 residues. The germline V gene has CDR1 SGDLS and CDR2 YYNGEE. Losses at the gene ends were 0 bases for V and 10 bases for J; bases not matched to a gene: 6. The CDR3 here is CASSVDTGEDYTF. The CDR3 DNA reads TGTGCCAGCAGCGTAGACACAGGGGAGGACTACACCTTC.

This clone was seen a few times. This chain connects TRBV7-2 to TRBJ2-5; D is possibly TRBD1 (5 bases). This CDR3 comprises 14 residues. The germline CDR1 and CDR2 sequences are SGHTA and FQGNSA. The ends were cut back, 2 bases at V and 4 bases at J, with 11 bases in the middle. CDR3 protein: CASSLQAGRETQYF. The DNA of the CDR3 is TGTGCCAGCAGCTTACAGGCAGGGCGAGAGACCCAGTACTTC.

This chain connects TRBV7-2 to TRBJ1-2, with D tentatively TRBD1 (5 bases). Germline V gene data show CDR1 as SGHTA and CDR2 as FQGNSA. V lost 3 bases and J 4 bases, leaving 12 bases between the germline ends. There are 14 residues in the CDR3. The CDR3 protein is CASSFGGALYGYTF. The CDR3 DNA is TGTGCCAGCAGCTTTGGAGGGGCACTCTATGGCTACACCTTC.

The chain has TRBV5-4 and TRBJ1-2; D unresolved. The V gene lost 3 bases and the J gene lost 8 bases, with 14 bases spanning the gap. The CDR3 consists of 13 residues. Germline V gives CDR1 SGHNT, CDR2 YYREEE (reference sequence). CDR3 sequence: CASSYKDPAGYTF. CDR3 nucleotide sequence: TGTGCCAGCAGCTACAAAGACCCGGCGGGCTACACCTTC.

This rearrangement joins TRBV5-1 to TRBJ2-5, with D unclear. With 2 bases removed from V and 3 bases from J, the gap between germline ends came to 8 bases. The CDR3 runs 13 residues. From germline, CDR1 is SGHRS and CDR2 YFSETQ. The CDR3 coding sequence is TGCGCCAGCAGCTTTGGTAGGGAAGAGACCCAGTACTTC. It yields the protein CASSFGREETQYF.

A few counts support this clone. The chain uses TRBV18 and TRBJ2-1; no reliable D call. The germline V gene has CDR1 KGHSH and CDR2 LQKENI. This CDR3 comprises 16 residues. Deletions cut 6 bases from V and 1 base from J, with 16 bases between. CDR3 region: CASSGFFRESYNEQFF. The CDR3 DNA sequence: TGTGCCAGCTCCGGGTTCTTTAGGGAATCCTACAATGAGCAGTTCTTC.

This clone was counted only a few times. The V and J genes are TRBV5-1 and TRBJ2-5, with 8 bases that match TRBD2. Germline lookup yields CDR1 SGHRS and CDR2 YFSETQ. CDR3 size: 15 residues. The V segment lost 0 bases and the J segment 5 bases; nucleotides outside the gene matches: 6. DNA of the CDR3: TGCGCCAGCAGCTTGGCTGCTCCTAGCGGGGAGACCCAGTACTTC. Amino acid sequence: CASSLAAPSGETQYF.

A few counts support this clone. The J gene is TRBJ2-2, the V gene TRBV7-3, with D possibly TRBD1 on 5 matching bases. V was cut by 1 base and J by 5 bases, with 8 bases left in between. Germline values: CDR1 SGHTA, CDR2 FQGTGA. This CDR3 contains 14 residues. CDR3 bases: TGTGCCAGCAGCTTAATAGCAGGGACCGGGGAGCTGTTTTTT. Translating gives CASSLIAGTGELFF.

This chain links TRBV19 with TRBJ1-2; D is undetermined. The CDR3 length is 15 residues. The V end was cut by 0 bases, the J end by 2 bases, with 10 bases between. The V gene's germline CDR1 is LNHDA and CDR2 SQIVND (reference sequence). The CDR3 DNA reads as TGTGCCAGTAGTATAGAAGACCGTTGGAACTATGGCTACACCTTC. It translates to CASSIEDRWNYGYTF. Complete variable domain (other parts from reference TRBV19 and TRBJ1-2): DGGITQSPKYLFRKEGQNVTLSCEQNLNHDAMYWYRQDPGQGLRLIYYSQIVNDFQKGDIAEGYSVSREKKESFPLTVTSAQKNPTAFYLCASSIEDRWNYGYTFGSGTRLTVV.

This clone came up a few times. The chain couples TRBV23-1 to TRBJ1-3, with 7 bases aligning to TRBD1. TRBV23-1 is given ORF status, its function remaining uncertain. Trimming took 0 bases from V and 2 from J; bases not matched to a gene: 7. This CDR3 spans 17 amino acids. CDR3 region: CASSQSEQGIPGNTIYF. The CDR3 DNA sequence: TGCGCCAGCAGTCAATCGGAACAGGGGATCCCTGGAAACACCATATATTTT.

This clone occurred a few times. V gene TRBV10-3 combines with J gene TRBJ1-1; the D is unclear. CDR1 ENHRY and CDR2 SYGVKD come from the germline V gene. This CDR3 region has 12 residues. V lost 0 bases and J lost 6, with 5 bases in between. This CDR3 reads CAISESSAEAFF. The DNA of the CDR3 is TGTGCCATCAGTGAGTCGTCGGCTGAAGCTTTCTTT.

The genes are TRBV9 and TRBJ2-2; D uncertain. Germline V gene data show CDR1 as SGDLS and CDR2 as YYNGEE. Trimming shortened V by 4 bases and J by 1 base, and 11 bases separated the two germline ends. The CDR3 is made up of 15 amino acids. The CDR3 coding sequence is TGTGCCAGCAGCCTCCTCGCCGGGAACACCGGGGAGCTGTTTTTT. It specifies CASSLLAGNTGELFF.

The chain links TRBV18 to TRBJ2-1, with D tentatively TRBD2 (6 bases). CDR1 is KGHSH, CDR2 LQKENI, per germline. The CDR3 runs 15 residues. V dropped 2 bases and J dropped 4 bases, with 12 bases sitting between them. CDR3 sequence (DNA): TGTGCCAGCTCACCAAGGAGGGGCGCTTACAATGAGCAGTTCTTC. Amino acids: CASSPRRGAYNEQFF.

Remarks on this clone: Distinct nucleotide sequences in the sample also encode this CDR3. The chain has TRBV5-1 and TRBJ1-5; tentatively, D is TRBD1 (6 bases). Trimming removed 0 bases from V and 0 bases from J, with 7 bases in between. There are 15 residues in the CDR3. CDR1 is SGHRS and CDR2 is YFSETQ in the germline V gene. CDR3 loop: CASSLAGASNQPQHF. The CDR3 coding sequence is TGCGCCAGCAGCTTGGCAGGGGCTAGCAATCAGCCCCAGCATTTT.